Following are 11 T cell receptor beta chains from one sample sequenced in a study of Tregs in tolerant kidney transplant recipients. The data were produced by immunoSEQ multiplex PCR, yet TCRdb's version contains in-frame clones alone and is incomplete. Of about 100,000 clones in the sample, approximately 94% were seen once. Sample: CD4+ T cells from blood, taken before the transplant. The source is a human donor who received a combined kidney and bone marrow transplant.

The rearrangement joins TRBV11-2 to TRBJ2-7; perhaps TRBD1 as D (5 bases). The V and J ends lost 8 bases and 4 bases respectively, with 24 bases between them. The germline CDR1 and CDR2 sequences are SGHAT and FQNNGV. CDR3 length: 16 amino acids. The CDR3 sequence is CASALSVKTVLYEQYF. For the CDR3, the DNA is TGTGCCAGCGCTCTTTCGGTCAAGACAGTTCTATACGAGCAGTACTTC.

With regard to this clone: The same CDR3 also results from other DNA sequences found in this sample. The chain links TRBV6-1 to TRBJ2-7; D is possibly TRBD1 (5 bases). V was trimmed by 0 bases and J by 0 bases, leaving 9 bases between them. The CDR3 runs 15 residues. Germline V CDR1 and CDR2: MNHNS, SASEGT. CDR3 sequence reads: CASSEAWTHSYEQYF. CDR3 nucleotides: TGTGCCAGCAGTGAAGCATGGACACACTCCTACGAGCAGTACTTC.

The chain couples TRBV6-6 to TRBJ2-2; D gene ambiguous. Trimming stripped 4 bases from V and 5 bases from J, with 2 bases between. CDR3 length: 11 amino acids. CDR1 is MNHNY and CDR2 is SVGAGI in the germline V gene (reference sequence). The CDR3 here is CASSLTGELFF. The DNA for the CDR3 is TGTGCCAGCAGTTTAACCGGGGAGCTGTTTTTT.

The chain is built from TRBV29-1 and TRBJ1-4, with 10 positions matching TRBD1. CDR1 is SQVTM, CDR2 ANQGSEA, per germline. The V and J ends lost 6 bases and 8 bases, in that order; junction bases with no gene match: 6. The CDR3 sequence is 13 residues long. As DNA, the CDR3 is TGCAGCGTAGCCGGGACAGGGGAAGAAAAACTGTTTTTT. This translates into CSVAGTGEEKLFF.

The chain couples TRBV5-4 to TRBJ2-1; 7 nucleotides line up with TRBD2. J was trimmed by 8 bases and V by 4 bases; bases with no gene match: 12. CDR1 is SGHNT and CDR2 is YYREEE in the germline V gene (reference sequence). This CDR3 has 15 residues. This chain's CDR3 is CASSPGGRGVYEQFF. CDR3 sequence (DNA): TGTGCCAGCAGCCCGGGGGGACGCGGTGTCTATGAGCAGTTCTTC.

This chain uses TRBV28 with TRBJ1-5; no clear D gene. Germline CDR1 is MDHEN and CDR2 is SYDVKM. The CDR3 totals 17 residues. V was trimmed by 6 bases and J by 0 bases, leaving 18 bases between them. The CDR3 DNA reads TGTGCCAGCAGGTTACCAACGGGAGATTTTAGCAATCAGCCCCAGCATTTT. Translated: CASRLPTGDFSNQPQHF.

This CDR3 reads CASRLYAGSGANVLTF. The CDR3 region has the DNA TGTGCCAGCAGACTCTATGCGGGCTCTGGGGCCAACGTCCTGACTTTC. V is TRBV27 and J is TRBJ2-6; weak D call: TRBD2 (5 bases). Germline CDR1 is MNHEY and CDR2 is SMNVEV (reference sequence). The ends were cut back, 6 bases at V and 0 bases at J, with 12 bases in the middle. The CDR3 covers 16 residues.

This clone was recorded once. The CDR3 loop is CATNLGGGETQYF. CDR3 bases: TGCGCCACTAATCTTGGGGGGGGCGAGACCCAGTACTTC. V is TRBV5-1 and J is TRBJ2-5, with D possibly TRBD2 on 7 matching bases. The CDR3 runs to 13 residues. V lost 9 bases to trimming and J lost 5 bases, with 17 bases between them. The V gene's germline CDR1 is SGHRS and CDR2 YFSETQ.

The rearrangement joins TRBV30 to TRBJ2-1, with TRBD1 identical over 8 bases. In germline, CDR1 is GTSNPN, CDR2 SVGIG (reference sequence). This CDR3 contains 14 residues. J gave up 8 bases and V 0 bases, and 6 bases lay outside the gene matches. Written as DNA, the CDR3 is TGTGCCTGGAGTGTAGACAGGGGCGCGGATGAGCAGTTCTTC. It codes for CAWSVDRGADEQFF.

The chain links TRBV29-1 to TRBJ1-2, with D perhaps TRBD1 (5 bases). The germline V gene has CDR1 SQVTM and CDR2 ANQGSEA. This CDR3 has 11 amino acids. The V end lost 6 bases, the J end lost 5 bases, and 10 bases lay between the germline ends. Here the CDR3 reads CSVHGGYGYTF. Written as DNA, the CDR3 is TGCAGCGTCCACGGGGGGTATGGCTACACCTTC.

The gene calls are TRBV7-2 and TRBJ2-5; 7 bases match TRBD2. Germline V gene lookup returns CDR1 SGHTA and CDR2 FQGNSA. V gave up 5 bases and J gave up 7 bases; unmatched junction bases: 16. The CDR3 is made up of 16 amino acids. CDR3 protein: CASSPSSSGLLGTQYF. CDR3 in DNA: TGTGCCAGCAGCCCATCGTCTAGCGGCCTTTTGGGGACCCAGTACTTC.